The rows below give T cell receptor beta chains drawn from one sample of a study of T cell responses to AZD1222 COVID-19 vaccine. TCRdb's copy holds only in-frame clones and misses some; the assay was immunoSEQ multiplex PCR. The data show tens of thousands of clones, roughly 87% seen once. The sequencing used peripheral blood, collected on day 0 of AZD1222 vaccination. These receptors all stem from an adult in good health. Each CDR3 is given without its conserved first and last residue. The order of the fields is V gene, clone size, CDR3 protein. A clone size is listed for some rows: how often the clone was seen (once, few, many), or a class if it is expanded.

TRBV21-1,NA,ASSKARQTPPNTGELF
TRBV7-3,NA,ASRGQGIYSPLH
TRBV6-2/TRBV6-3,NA,ASSSYRDSNYGYT
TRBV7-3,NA,ASSPTREETQY
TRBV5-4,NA,ASSLGLKTGNTEAF
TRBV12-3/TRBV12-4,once,ASSLAEDTEAF
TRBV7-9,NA,ASSFEFDTQY
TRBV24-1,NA,ATRGQGDTEAF
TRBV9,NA,ASSAGPRPEEQF
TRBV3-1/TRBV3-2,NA,ASSQADRVGGYT
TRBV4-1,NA,ASSSEGLAADKDTQY
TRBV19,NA,ASTGGGPYNEQF
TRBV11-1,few,ASSLSTYEQY
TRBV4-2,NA,ASSPRTSGGNTGELF
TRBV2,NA,ASSPQGTTEAF
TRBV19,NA,ASSTKTGGYTEAF
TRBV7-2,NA,ASSPGGARETQY
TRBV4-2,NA,ASSQDVWSEAF
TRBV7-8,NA,ASSLGTDGYT
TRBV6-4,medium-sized,ASSEGTSDEQF
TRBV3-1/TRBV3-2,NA,ASSQGSYTEAF
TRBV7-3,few,ASSPHSNTEAF
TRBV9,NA,ASSVGEGTASAF
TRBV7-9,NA,ASSLRGAAGREVDTQY
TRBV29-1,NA,SVRDSTEAF
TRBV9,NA,ASSVEGAGRTEAF
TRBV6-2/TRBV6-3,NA,ASSYSGGGGEQY
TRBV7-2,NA,ASSPTSGSTGELF
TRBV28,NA,ASSSRSNTIY
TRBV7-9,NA,ASSWRESGYT
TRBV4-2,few,ASSQEEAGGTDTQY
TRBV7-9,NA,ASSPQVEWYEQY
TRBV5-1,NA,ASTTGGAGTDTQY
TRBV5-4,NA,ASSPTPTYGEQY
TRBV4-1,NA,ASSQGLVGRPNYGYT
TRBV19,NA,ASSISAGGETQY
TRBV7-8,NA,ASSLTGREQY